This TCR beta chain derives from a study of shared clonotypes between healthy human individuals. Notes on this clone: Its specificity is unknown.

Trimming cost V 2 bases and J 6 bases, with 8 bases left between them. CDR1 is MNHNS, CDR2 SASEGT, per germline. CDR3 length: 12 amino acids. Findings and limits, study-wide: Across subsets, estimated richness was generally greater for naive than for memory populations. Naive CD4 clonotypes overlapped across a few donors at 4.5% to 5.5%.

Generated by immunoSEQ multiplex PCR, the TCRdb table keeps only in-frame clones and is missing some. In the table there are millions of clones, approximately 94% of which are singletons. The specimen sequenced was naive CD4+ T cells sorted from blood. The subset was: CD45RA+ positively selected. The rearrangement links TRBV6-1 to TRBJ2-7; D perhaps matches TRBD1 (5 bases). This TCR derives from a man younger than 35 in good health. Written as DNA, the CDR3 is TGTGCCAGCAGTGAACAGGGTCGCGAGCAGTACTTC. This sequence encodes CASSEQGREQYF.